The 26 T cell receptor beta chains reported below all come from one sample, sequenced in a study of glioma-infiltrating T cells. Using RNA template, CDR3s of TCR alpha and beta were amplified with iRepertoire arm-PCR. MiXCR, applied by TCRdb to the multiplex PCR reads, yields one record per CDR3 protein. The sample consists of a few hundred thousand distinct CDR3 sequences, more than 35% of them appearing once. Material: glioma tissue, nonneoplastic brain tissue, or PBMCs (not recorded which). These receptors were obtained from a human donor with low-grade glioma or glioblastoma, undergoing nonglioma brain surgery, or in good health (not recorded which).

In its sample, this clonotype was seen a few times. The chain recombines TRBV12-3 or TRBV12-4 with TRBJ1-2; weak D call: TRBD1 (5 bases). V was shortened by 3 bases and J by 2 bases, with 10 bases between the two germline ends. The CDR3 spans 14 residues. CDR3 in DNA: TGTGCCAGCAGTTTGGGGGGGGAAAACTATGGCTACACCTTC. This encodes CASSLGGENYGYTF.

The genes are TRBV6-5 and TRBJ2-7; no firm D call. This CDR3 is built from 15 residues. From germline, CDR1 is MNHEY and CDR2 SVGAGI. The V gene lost 5 bases and the J gene lost 0 bases, with 14 bases spanning the gap. The CDR3 here is CASSAYCTGSYEQYF. The CDR3 region has the DNA TGTGCCAGCAGTGCGTATTGCACGGGCTCCTACGAGCAGTACTTC.

This sequence joins TRBV7-2 and TRBJ2-1, with 8 bases identical to TRBD1. This CDR3 is 14 amino acids long. J gave up 15 bases and V 1 base, and 11 bases lay outside the gene matches. Germline lookup yields CDR1 SGHTA and CDR2 FQGNSA. The CDR3 nucleotides read TGTGCCAGCAGCTTAGTGGGACAGGCCACCGCAGGGTTCTTC. Residues: CASSLVGQATAGFF. Complete variable domain (other parts from reference TRBV7-2 and TRBJ2-1): GAGVSQSPSNKVTEKGKDVELRCDPISGHTALYWYRQSLGQGLEFLIYFQGNSAPDKSGLPSDRFSAERTGGSVSTLTIQRTQQEDSAVYLCASSLVGQATAGFFGPGTRLTVL.

On this clonotype: This may come from a read error, since a much larger clone is one base off. In DNA, the CDR3 is TGTGCCAGCAGGCTCGCAGGGGGCAATCAGCCCCAGCATTTT. Its translation is CASRLAGGNQPQHF. The V call is TRBV28, the J call TRBJ1-5; a weak D match, TRBD1 (6 bases). Germline lookup yields CDR1 MDHEN and CDR2 SYDVKM. The CDR3 has 14 amino acids. Deletions cut 6 bases from V and 2 bases from J, with 11 bases between.

The V and J genes are TRBV24-1 and TRBJ2-5; D not certain. Per germline, CDR1 KGHDR and CDR2 SFDVKD. The CDR3 spans 15 residues. V lost 3 bases, J lost 5 bases, and 15 bases lay in between. The CDR3 protein is CATSDPSIFGETQYF. The CDR3, as DNA: TGTGCCACCAGTGATCCCTCGATCTTCGGGGAGACCCAGTACTTC.

There are many counts of this clonotype. This chain connects TRBV28 to TRBJ2-7, with D unclear. Trimming left V 4 bases short and J 2 bases short, with 12 bases between. The CDR3 runs 14 residues. The germline gives CDR1 MDHEN, CDR2 SYDVKM. Here the CDR3 DNA reads TGTGCCAGCAGTTCCTCTGGAAGTACCTACGAGCAGTACTTC. Its protein is CASSSSGSTYEQYF.

J is TRBJ1-4 and V is TRBV20-1; D gene uncertain. V was cut by 6 bases and J by 8 bases, with 16 bases left in between. This CDR3 is 13 amino acids long. Looked up from germline, CDR1 is DFQATT and CDR2 is SNEGSKA (reference sequence). CDR3 loop: CSAREGVEEKLFF. The CDR3, as DNA: TGCAGTGCAAGGGAGGGAGTGGAGGAAAAACTGTTTTTT.

V gene TRBV19 combines with J gene TRBJ1-1; D might be TRBD1 (5 bases). The CDR3 spans 13 residues. Germline-derived CDR1 and CDR2 are LNHDA and SQIVND (reference sequence). With 7 bases removed from V and 1 base from J, the gap between germline ends came to 10 bases. CDR3 residues: CASTPGPNTEAFF. The CDR3 nucleotides read TGTGCCAGTACTCCAGGGCCGAACACTGAAGCTTTCTTT.

The chain is built from TRBV29-1 and TRBJ2-5, with 7 bases aligning to TRBD1. Germline lookup yields CDR1 SQVTM and CDR2 ANQGSEA. The CDR3 consists of 12 residues. Unmatched junction bases numbered 6, after V lost 8 bases and J lost 3 bases. In nucleotides, the CDR3 is TGCAGCAGCACCGGGACAGAAGAGACCCAGTACTTC. This codes for CSSTGTEETQYF.

As regards this clonotype: Mismatch with germline at one junction end may stem from a read error. The chain couples TRBV7-4 to TRBJ2-3; D gene uncertain. The CDR3 length is 14 residues. Germline assignment: CDR1 SGHVT and CDR2 SQSDAQ. In DNA form, the CDR3 reads TGTGCCGGCAGCTTAATTCCGGCCATGAATACGCAGTATTTT. This codes for CAGSLIPAMNTQYF.

In its sample, this clonotype was seen many times. The J gene is TRBJ1-1, the V gene TRBV28; D is undetermined. The V end lost 6 bases, the J end lost 5 bases, and 7 bases lay between the germline ends. In germline, CDR1 is MDHEN, CDR2 SYDVKM. This CDR3 comprises 11 residues. CDR3 nucleotides: TGTGCCAGCAGGGGATGGACTGAAGCTTTCTTT. It yields the protein CASRGWTEAFF.

This clonotype was observed a handful of times. V gene TRBV25-1 combines with J gene TRBJ2-2; unclear D gene. Trimming took 2 bases from V and 0 from J, leaving 10 bases between them. The CDR3 has 16 residues. Looked up from germline, CDR1 is MGHDK and CDR2 is SYGVNS. The CDR3 coding sequence is TGTGCCAGCAGTGAAACTCTCAGTGCGAACACCGGGGAGCTGTTTTTT. This encodes CASSETLSANTGELFF.

V gene TRBV20-1 combines with J gene TRBJ1-2, with a tentative D call TRBD1 (5 bases). Trimming removed 5 bases from V and 4 bases from J, with 17 bases in between. The CDR3 loop spans 14 amino acids. Germline values: CDR1 DFQATT, CDR2 SNEGSKA (reference sequence). CDR3 amino acids: CSAGGTPWAYGYTF. The DNA for the CDR3 is TGCAGTGCTGGAGGGACCCCCTGGGCCTATGGCTACACCTTC.

The chain couples TRBV18 to TRBJ2-3, with D tentatively TRBD2 (6 bases). Trimming pared 3 bases from V and 0 bases from J, leaving 13 bases between. Germline-derived CDR1 and CDR2 are KGHSH and LQKENI. CDR3 length equals 16 residues. The CDR3 spells CASSPITSPSTDTQYF. As DNA, the CDR3 is TGTGCCAGCTCACCTATCACTAGCCCTAGCACAGATACGCAGTATTTT.

This clonotype was recorded many times. This chain connects TRBV6-1 to TRBJ2-1, with 7 bases matching TRBD2. V lost 6 bases, J lost 3 bases, and 14 bases stayed unmatched. Germline CDR1 reads MNHNS; CDR2 reads SASEGT. The CDR3 runs to 17 residues. The CDR3 loop reads CASSWIGLAESYNEQFF. The CDR3 DNA reads TGTGCCAGCAGCTGGATTGGGCTAGCGGAGAGCTACAATGAGCAGTTCTTC.

This clonotype was seen a few times. The chain employs TRBV12-3 or TRBV12-4 and TRBJ2-3, with D tentatively TRBD2 (5 bases). V lost 2 bases, J lost 2 bases, and 14 bases lay in between. The CDR3 extends over 16 amino acids. The CDR3 region is CASSLHQDSLTDTQYF. Here the CDR3 DNA reads TGTGCCAGCAGTTTACATCAGGACTCCCTCACAGATACGCAGTATTTT.

A word on this clonotype: The conserved final phenylalanine or tryptophan is absent from the CDR3, which likely points to a read error. This chain uses TRBV20-1 with TRBJ2-1; D not certain. Germline values: CDR1 DFQATT, CDR2 SNEGSKA (reference sequence). Deletions cut 2 bases from V and 3 bases from J, with 11 bases between. This CDR3 spans 14 amino acids. In nucleotides, the CDR3 is TGCAGTGCTAGATCACTGGGCCGCTACAATGAGCAGTTCTCC. It codes for CSARSLGRYNEQFS.

This clonotype came up many times. The rearrangement uses TRBV6-1 and TRBJ1-1, with D unresolved. Germline values: CDR1 MNHNS, CDR2 SASEGT. Between the trimmed V and J ends, which lost 7 bases and 3 bases, there was a span of 12 bases. This CDR3 has 13 residues. The CDR3 sequence is CASKIGRYTEAFF. For the CDR3, the DNA is TGTGCCAGCAAAATAGGCCGGTACACTGAAGCTTTCTTT.

The chain has TRBV12-3 or TRBV12-4 and TRBJ1-1; TRBD1 might be the D (5 bases). This CDR3 has 14 amino acids. The V gene lost 5 bases and the J gene lost 4 bases, with 14 bases spanning the gap. CDR3 amino acids: CASSQKSGRTEAFF. The CDR3 DNA is TGTGCCAGCAGTCAAAAATCAGGGCGCACTGAAGCTTTCTTT.

Regarding this clonotype: A much larger clone differs by one base, so this may be a read error. The chain has TRBV15 and TRBJ1-6; D perhaps matches TRBD1 (5 bases). The CDR3 has 15 residues. The V gene's germline CDR1 is LNHNV and CDR2 YYDKDF (reference sequence). The CDR3 DNA sequence: TGTGCCACCATCAGAGATTTCCAGGGTCACTCACCCCTCCACTTT. Translation: CATIRDFQGHSPLHF.

The J gene is TRBJ2-3, the V gene TRBV5-1; 14 positions agree with TRBD2. Germline loops: CDR1 SGHRS, CDR2 YFSETQ. V was clipped by 4 bases and J by 2 bases; unmatched bases: 9. This CDR3 comprises 18 residues. This chain's CDR3 is CASSLRLAGGSLTDTQYF. DNA of the CDR3: TGCGCCAGCAGCCTTAGACTAGCGGGAGGGTCCCTCACAGATACGCAGTATTTT.

This clonotype came up many times. The chain employs TRBV28 and TRBJ1-5; the D gene is possibly TRBD1 (5 bases). The V end lost 3 bases, the J end lost 4 bases, and 13 bases lay between the germline ends. Germline V gives CDR1 MDHEN, CDR2 SYDVKM. This CDR3 comprises 15 residues. CDR3 residues: CASSLSWDGNQPQHF. CDR3 in DNA: TGTGCCAGCAGTTTGTCATGGGACGGTAATCAGCCCCAGCATTTT.

This clonotype was detected only a few times. The V call is TRBV27, the J call TRBJ2-2, with 11 bases that match TRBD2. Germline values: CDR1 MNHEY, CDR2 SMNVEV (reference sequence). J gave up 4 bases and V 5 bases, and 6 bases lay outside the gene matches. There are 16 residues in the CDR3. This chain's CDR3 is CASSVLAGDGTGELFF. The CDR3 bases are TGTGCCAGCAGTGTACTAGCGGGAGACGGCACCGGGGAGCTGTTTTTT.

This clonotype was seen a few times. The rearrangement links TRBV4-3 to TRBJ1-4, with TRBD1 matching 10 bases. The CDR3 is made up of 16 amino acids. V gave up 1 base and J gave up 10 bases; unmatched junction bases: 9. The germline gives CDR1 LGHNA, CDR2 YSLEER. The CDR3 sequence: CASSQGGQGILRKLFF. CDR3 nucleotides: TGCGCCAGCAGCCAAGGGGGACAGGGGATCTTGAGAAAACTGTTTTTT.

The chain links TRBV7-9 to TRBJ1-3; weak D call: TRBD1 (5 bases). The ends were cut back, 7 bases at V and 3 bases at J, with 16 bases in the middle. The CDR3 contains 15 residues. Per germline, CDR1 SEHNR and CDR2 FQNEAQ (reference sequence). The CDR3 is CASIAGGGFGNTIYF. The CDR3 DNA reads as TGTGCCAGCATCGCCGGGGGGGGATTTGGAAACACCATATATTTT.

The V and J genes are TRBV6-2 or TRBV6-3 and TRBJ2-7; TRBD1 aligns across 9 bases. The germline V gene encodes CDR1 MNHEY and CDR2 SVGEGT. J was trimmed by 4 bases and V by 2 bases; bases with no gene match: 3. The CDR3 has 14 amino acids. Here the CDR3 DNA reads TGTGCCAGCAGTTACCGGGGACAGGGATACGAGCAGTACTTC. This translates into CASSYRGQGYEQYF.